The present entry profiles one T cell receptor (beta chain) with its context. Its target is unknown. This sample was included in a study of shared clonotypes between healthy human individuals. Naive CD8 isolation took CD45RO-negative cells positively selected for CCR7 and excluded terminally differentiated effector memory CD45RA+ cells. Repertoires were generated with immunoSEQ multiplex PCR, while TCRdb's copy carries only in-frame clones and drops some. The sample holds roughly 600,000 clones, roughly 98% seen once. V was clipped by 11 bases and J by 8 bases, with 21 bases between them. CDR3 length: 13 residues. The germline V gene has CDR1 MNHNY and CDR2 SVGAGI (reference sequence). Study results and limitations: Memory subsets generally showed smaller estimated richness than naive subsets did.

The sequencing input was naive CD8+ T cells sorted from blood. The TCR was taken from a man aged 25 to 40 in good health. The chain carries TRBV6-6 and TRBJ1-2; D is unclear. CDR3: CASSLHPGLGYTF. The CDR3 DNA reads as TGTGCCTCCTCCCTACACCCTGGCTTAGGCTACACCTTC.